The 17 T cell receptor beta chains below come from one sample, sequenced in a study of T cell responses to AZD1222 COVID-19 vaccine. Profiled with immunoSEQ multiplex PCR; TCRdb holds only in-frame clones, not every one. Here the sample spans about 120,000 clones, around 92% being singletons. This specimen was peripheral blood, taken 28 days after the second AZD1222 dose. These receptor sequences come from an adult who received the AZD1222 COVID-19 vaccine.

V is TRBV7-2 and J is TRBJ2-1; no clear D gene. Germline lookup yields CDR1 SGHTA and CDR2 FQGNSA. Trimming removed 6 bases from V and 10 bases from J, with 16 bases in between. The CDR3 has 13 amino acids. Written as DNA, the CDR3 is TGTGCCAGCAGTCCCGATCGTCTCTGGGAGCAGTTCTTC. Its protein product is CASSPDRLWEQFF. The full variable domain, its missing parts supplied by reference TRBV7-2 and TRBJ2-1, is GAGVSQSPSNKVTEKGKDVELRCDPISGHTALYWYRQSLGQGLEFLIYFQGNSAPDKSGLPSDRFSAERTGGSVSTLTIQRTQQEDSAVYLCASSPDRLWEQFFGPGTRLTVL.

The CDR3 loop is CASSRTGDRPLHF. The CDR3 region has the DNA TGTGCCAGCAGTCGGACAGGGGACAGGCCCCTCCACTTT. This sequence joins TRBV12-3 or TRBV12-4 and TRBJ1-6; 9 positions agree with TRBD1. Trimming took 5 bases from V and 13 from J; bases not matched to a gene: 6. The CDR3 loop spans 13 amino acids.

CDR3 in DNA: TGTGCCAGCAGCTTCTCTGACGGGGAAGAGACCCAGTACTTC. Its protein product is CASSFSDGEETQYF. The V call is TRBV5-4, the J call TRBJ2-5, with a weak D call TRBD2 (5 bases). CDR1 is SGHNT and CDR2 is YYREEE in the germline V gene (reference sequence). This CDR3 is built from 14 residues. Trimming removed 2 bases at V and 3 bases at J, with 11 bases between.

V gene TRBV9 combines with J gene TRBJ1-1, with D unresolved. Per the germline V gene, CDR1 is SGDLS and CDR2 is YYNGEE. Trimming removed 4 bases at V and 5 bases at J, with 15 bases between. CDR3 length: 14 amino acids. As DNA, the CDR3 is TGTGCCAGCAGCCTATTGGATGCGGGAACTGAAGCTTTCTTT. Protein: CASSLLDAGTEAFF.

The chain is built from TRBV7-2 and TRBJ1-1; D is ambiguous. V lost 3 bases and J lost 3, with 8 bases in between. This CDR3 region has 13 residues. Germline lookup yields CDR1 SGHTA and CDR2 FQGNSA. As DNA, the CDR3 is TGTGCCAGCAGCTTCCAGCTAGACACTGAAGCTTTCTTT. This gives the protein CASSFQLDTEAFF. Using reference TRBV7-2 and TRBJ1-1 for the parts outside the CDR3, the full variable domain is GAGVSQSPSNKVTEKGKDVELRCDPISGHTALYWYRQSLGQGLEFLIYFQGNSAPDKSGLPSDRFSAERTGGSVSTLTIQRTQQEDSAVYLCASSFQLDTEAFFGQGTRLTVV.

The chain has TRBV14 and TRBJ1-4; unclear D gene. The V gene's germline CDR1 is SGHDN and CDR2 FVKESK. V gave up 6 bases and J gave up 7 bases, with 18 bases separating them. The CDR3 runs 15 residues. The CDR3 reads CASSQKGGMSEKLFF. DNA for the CDR3: TGTGCCAGCAGTCAGAAAGGAGGGATGAGTGAAAAACTGTTTTTT.

The chain recombines TRBV7-9 with TRBJ2-1; D is possibly TRBD1 (6 bases). Germline V gene data show CDR1 as SEHNR and CDR2 as FQNEAQ (reference sequence). The V and J ends lost 4 bases and 1 base respectively, with 17 bases between them. The CDR3 has 17 residues. Here the CDR3 reads CASSSYRVAGSYNEQFF. CDR3 coding DNA: TGTGCCAGCAGCTCCTACAGGGTTGCGGGTTCCTACAATGAGCAGTTCTTC.

The chain combines TRBV27 with TRBJ1-5; D not resolved. V was cut by 4 bases and J by 15 bases, with 19 bases left in between. The germline CDR1 and CDR2 sequences are MNHEY and SMNVEV (reference sequence). The CDR3 is 13 residues long. Written as DNA, the CDR3 is TGTGCCAGCAGTTACCAGTTTTTGTCGGTACGGCATTTT. Its protein product is CASSYQFLSVRHF.

V and J are TRBV5-5 and TRBJ1-4; D unclear. The CDR3 sequence is 14 residues long. Trimming shortened V by 2 bases and J by 4 bases, and 9 bases separated the two germline ends. The V gene's germline CDR1 is SGHKS and CDR2 YYEKEE (reference sequence). For the CDR3, the DNA is TGTGCCAGCAGCTTTCTCCGTAATAATGAAAAACTGTTTTTT. Its translation: CASSFLRNNEKLFF.

This chain links TRBV2 with TRBJ2-7, with unresolved D. Per germline, CDR1 SNHLY and CDR2 FYNNEI. The germline V and J ends were trimmed by 8 bases and 0 bases, with 5 bases remaining between them. The CDR3 sequence is 11 residues long. The CDR3 region is CASGRSYEQYF. DNA of the CDR3: TGTGCCAGCGGGCGCTCCTACGAGCAGTACTTC.

The chain combines TRBV18 with TRBJ1-4; D not resolved. Germline assignment: CDR1 KGHSH and CDR2 LQKENI. Trimming removed 3 bases from V and 3 bases from J, with 8 bases in between. The CDR3 contains 14 residues. The CDR3: CASSPLRANEKLFF. The CDR3 DNA reads as TGTGCCAGCTCACCTCTGCGGGCTAATGAAAAACTGTTTTTT.

The chain combines TRBV28 with TRBJ1-4; the D gene is possibly TRBD1 (6 bases). Germline loops: CDR1 MDHEN, CDR2 SYDVKM. This CDR3 contains 18 residues. V shed 6 bases and J shed 1 base, with 21 bases lying between them. CDR3 in DNA: TGTGCCAGCAGCCCCGGGAGGGGGTTATTAGGAACTAATGAAAAACTGTTTTTT. This sequence encodes CASSPGRGLLGTNEKLFF.

This chain uses TRBV11-2 with TRBJ1-1; 9 bases align to TRBD1. Trimming at V came to 3 bases and at J to 5 bases, leaving 10 bases not matched to a gene. CDR1 SGHAT and CDR2 FQNNGV come from the germline V gene. The CDR3 extends over 16 amino acids. CDR3 DNA: TGTGCCAGCAGCTTGGATTGGGGACAGGGTCGGACTGAAGCTTTCTTT. Protein sequence: CASSLDWGQGRTEAFF.

The gene calls are TRBV27 and TRBJ1-6; tentatively, D is TRBD1 (5 bases). V lost 4 bases and J lost 0, with 13 bases in between. From germline, CDR1 is MNHEY and CDR2 SMNVEV (reference sequence). The CDR3 covers 17 residues. CDR3 sequence: CASSSTARSSYNSPLHF. CDR3 in DNA: TGTGCCAGCAGTTCGACAGCTAGAAGCTCCTATAATTCACCCCTCCACTTT.

Notes on this clone: Other nucleotide sequences in the sample specify the same CDR3. The chain recombines TRBV6-5 with TRBJ2-7, with 11 bases fitting TRBD2. This CDR3 comprises 15 residues. V lost 0 bases to trimming and J lost 3 bases; unmatched junction nucleotides: 1. The germline V gene has CDR1 MNHEY and CDR2 SVGAGI. CDR3 sequence reads: CASSYSTSGSYEQYF. The CDR3 DNA is TGTGCCAGCAGTTACTCAACTAGCGGGAGCTACGAGCAGTACTTC.

The chain has TRBV19 and TRBJ2-7, with 9 bases identical to TRBD1. The junction had 8 bases not matched to a gene; V was cut back by 9 bases and J by 5 bases. This CDR3 spans 13 amino acids. Germline CDR1 is LNHDA and CDR2 is SQIVND (reference sequence). The CDR3 is CASAGTGTNEQYF. CDR3 bases: TGTGCCAGCGCCGGGACAGGGACCAACGAGCAGTACTTC. Together with reference TRBV19 and TRBJ2-7, the CDR3 gives the full variable domain: DGGITQSPKYLFRKEGQNVTLSCEQNLNHDAMYWYRQDPGQGLRLIYYSQIVNDFQKGDIAEGYSVSREKKESFPLTVTSAQKNPTAFYLCASAGTGTNEQYFGPGTRLTVT.

The chain employs TRBV5-1 and TRBJ1-5; 7 bases fit TRBD1. Losses at the gene ends were 0 bases for V and 1 base for J; bases not matched to a gene: 1. This CDR3 is built from 15 residues. CDR1 and CDR2 (germline): SGHRS, YFSETQ. The CDR3 DNA is TGCGCCAGCAGCTTGGACAGGGGAAGCAATCAGCCCCAGCATTTT. This translates into CASSLDRGSNQPQHF.